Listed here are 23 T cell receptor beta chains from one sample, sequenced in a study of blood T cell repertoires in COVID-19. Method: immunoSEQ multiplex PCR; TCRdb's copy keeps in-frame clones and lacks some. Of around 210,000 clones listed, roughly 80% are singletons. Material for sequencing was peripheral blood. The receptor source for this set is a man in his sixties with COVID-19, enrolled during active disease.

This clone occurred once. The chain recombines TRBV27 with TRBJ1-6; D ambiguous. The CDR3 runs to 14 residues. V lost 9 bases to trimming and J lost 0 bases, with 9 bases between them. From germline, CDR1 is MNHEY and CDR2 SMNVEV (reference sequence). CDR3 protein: CASSMSSYNSPLHF. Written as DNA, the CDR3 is TGTGCCAGTTCGATGAGCTCCTATAATTCACCCCTCCACTTT.

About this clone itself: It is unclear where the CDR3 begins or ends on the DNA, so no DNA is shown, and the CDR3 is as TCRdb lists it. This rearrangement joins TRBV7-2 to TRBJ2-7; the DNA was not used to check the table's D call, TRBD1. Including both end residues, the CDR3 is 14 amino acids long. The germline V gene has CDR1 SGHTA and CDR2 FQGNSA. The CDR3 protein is CASSFFWQSYEQYF.

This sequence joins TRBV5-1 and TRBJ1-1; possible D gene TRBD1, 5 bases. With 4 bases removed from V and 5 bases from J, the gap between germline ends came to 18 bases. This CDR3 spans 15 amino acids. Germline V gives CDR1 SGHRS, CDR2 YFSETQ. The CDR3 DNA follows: TGCGCCAGCAGCCTCCGGTGGGGGGACCGGACTGAAGCTTTCTTT. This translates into CASSLRWGDRTEAFF. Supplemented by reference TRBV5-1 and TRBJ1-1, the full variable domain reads KAGVTQTPRYLIKTRGQQVTLSCSPISGHRSVSWYQQTPGQGLQFLFEYFSETQRNKGNFPGRFSGRQFSNSRSEMNVSTLELGDSALYLCASSLRWGDRTEAFFGQGTRLTVV.

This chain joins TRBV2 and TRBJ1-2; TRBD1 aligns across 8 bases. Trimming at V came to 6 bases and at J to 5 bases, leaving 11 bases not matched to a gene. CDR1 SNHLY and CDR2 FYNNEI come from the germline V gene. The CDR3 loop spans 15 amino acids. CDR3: CASSLDRDFGYGYTF. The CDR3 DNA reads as TGTGCCAGCAGCTTGGACAGGGATTTCGGGTATGGCTACACCTTC.

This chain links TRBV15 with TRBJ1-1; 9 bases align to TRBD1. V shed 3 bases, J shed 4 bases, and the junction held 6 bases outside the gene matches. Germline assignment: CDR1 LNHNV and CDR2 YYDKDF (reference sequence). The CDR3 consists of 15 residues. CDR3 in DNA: TGTGCCACCAGCAGGCCACAGGGGGCGGCCACTGAAGCTTTCTTT. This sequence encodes CATSRPQGAATEAFF.

The CDR3 bases are TGTGCCAGTAGTATCCCCGTCACAGGGGGCAATCAGCCCCAGCATTTT. Amino acids: CASSIPVTGGNQPQHF. This chain links TRBV19 with TRBJ1-5; 7 nucleotides agree with TRBD1. Losses at the gene ends were 3 bases for V and 2 bases for J; bases not matched to a gene: 7. Per the germline V gene, CDR1 is LNHDA and CDR2 is SQIVND (reference sequence). The CDR3 is 16 residues long.

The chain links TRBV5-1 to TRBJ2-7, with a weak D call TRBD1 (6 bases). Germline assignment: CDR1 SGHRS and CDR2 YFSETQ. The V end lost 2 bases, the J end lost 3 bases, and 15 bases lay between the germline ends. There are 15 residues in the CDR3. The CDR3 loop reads CASSFYHRESYEQYF. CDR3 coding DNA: TGCGCCAGCAGCTTCTACCACAGGGAAAGCTACGAGCAGTACTTC. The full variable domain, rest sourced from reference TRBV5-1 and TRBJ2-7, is KAGVTQTPRYLIKTRGQQVTLSCSPISGHRSVSWYQQTPGQGLQFLFEYFSETQRNKGNFPGRFSGRQFSNSRSEMNVSTLELGDSALYLCASSFYHRESYEQYFGPGTRLTVT.

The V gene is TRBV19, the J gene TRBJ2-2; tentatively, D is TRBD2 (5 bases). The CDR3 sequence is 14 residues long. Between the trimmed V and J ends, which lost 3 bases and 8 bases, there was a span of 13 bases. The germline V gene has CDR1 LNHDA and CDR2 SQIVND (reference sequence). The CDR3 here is CASSIEIGRGELFF. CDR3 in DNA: TGTGCCAGTAGTATTGAAATTGGGAGAGGGGAGCTGTTTTTT. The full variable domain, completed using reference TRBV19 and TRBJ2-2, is DGGITQSPKYLFRKEGQNVTLSCEQNLNHDAMYWYRQDPGQGLRLIYYSQIVNDFQKGDIAEGYSVSREKKESFPLTVTSAQKNPTAFYLCASSIEIGRGELFFGEGSRLTVL.

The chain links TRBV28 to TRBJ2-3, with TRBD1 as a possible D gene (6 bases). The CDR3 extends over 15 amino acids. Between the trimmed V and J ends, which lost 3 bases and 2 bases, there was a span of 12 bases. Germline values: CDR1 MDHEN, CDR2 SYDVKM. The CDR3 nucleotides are TGTGCCAGCAGTTTCCTAGGGGGTTCCACAGATACGCAGTATTTT. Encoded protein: CASSFLGGSTDTQYF.

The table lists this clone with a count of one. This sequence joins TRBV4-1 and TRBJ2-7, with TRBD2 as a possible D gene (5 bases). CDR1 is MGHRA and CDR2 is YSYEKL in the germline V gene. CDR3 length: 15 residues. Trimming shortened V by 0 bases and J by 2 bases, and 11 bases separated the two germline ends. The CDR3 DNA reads TGCGCCAGCAGCCAAGAAGGGAGACTCACCTACGAGCAGTACTTC. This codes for CASSQEGRLTYEQYF.

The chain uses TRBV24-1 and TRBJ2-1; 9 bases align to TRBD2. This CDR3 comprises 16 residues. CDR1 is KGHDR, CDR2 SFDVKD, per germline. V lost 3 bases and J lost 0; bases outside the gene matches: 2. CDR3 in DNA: TGTGCCACCAGTGATCCGACTAGCGGCTCCTACAATGAGCAGTTCTTC. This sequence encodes CATSDPTSGSYNEQFF.

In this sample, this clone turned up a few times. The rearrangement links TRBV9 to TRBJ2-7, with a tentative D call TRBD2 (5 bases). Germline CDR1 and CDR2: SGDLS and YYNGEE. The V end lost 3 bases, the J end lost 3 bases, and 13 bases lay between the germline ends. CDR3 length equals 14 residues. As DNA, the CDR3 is TGTGCCAGCAGCGCTCGACTGGGAGACTACGAGCAGTACTTC. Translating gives CASSARLGDYEQYF.

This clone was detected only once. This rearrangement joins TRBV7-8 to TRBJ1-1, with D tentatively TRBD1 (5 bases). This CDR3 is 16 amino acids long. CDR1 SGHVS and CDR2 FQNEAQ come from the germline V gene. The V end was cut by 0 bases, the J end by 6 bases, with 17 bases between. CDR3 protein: CASSLALGPALAEAFF. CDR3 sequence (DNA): TGTGCCAGCAGCTTAGCGCTGGGGCCGGCCTTGGCTGAAGCTTTCTTT.

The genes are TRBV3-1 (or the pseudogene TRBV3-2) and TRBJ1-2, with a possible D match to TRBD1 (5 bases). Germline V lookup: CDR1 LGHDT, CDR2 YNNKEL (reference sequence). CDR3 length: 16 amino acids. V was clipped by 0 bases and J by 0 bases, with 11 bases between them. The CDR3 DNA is TGTGCCAGCAGCCAAGATAGCACAGGTCCTAACTATGGCTACACCTTC. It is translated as CASSQDSTGPNYGYTF.

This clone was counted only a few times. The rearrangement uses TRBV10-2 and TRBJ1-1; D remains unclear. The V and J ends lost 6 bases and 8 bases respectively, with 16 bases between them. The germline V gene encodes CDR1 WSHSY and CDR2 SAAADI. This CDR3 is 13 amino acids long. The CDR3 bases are TGCGCCAGCAGGTTGACGTCGACGGGAGAAGCTTTCTTT. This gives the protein CASRLTSTGEAFF.

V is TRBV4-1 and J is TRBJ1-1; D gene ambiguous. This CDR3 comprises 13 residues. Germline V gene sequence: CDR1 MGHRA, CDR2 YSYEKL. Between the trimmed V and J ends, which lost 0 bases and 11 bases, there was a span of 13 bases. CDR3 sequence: CASSQDTDGVAFF. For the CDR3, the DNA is TGCGCCAGCAGCCAAGATACAGACGGGGTGGCTTTCTTT.

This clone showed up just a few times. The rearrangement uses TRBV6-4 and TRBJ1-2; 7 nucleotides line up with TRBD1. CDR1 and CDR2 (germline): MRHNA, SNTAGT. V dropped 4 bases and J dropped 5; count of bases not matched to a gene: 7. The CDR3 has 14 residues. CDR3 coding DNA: TGTGCCAGCAGTGGAAGGGGGACAGAGTATGGCTACACCTTC. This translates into CASSGRGTEYGYTF.

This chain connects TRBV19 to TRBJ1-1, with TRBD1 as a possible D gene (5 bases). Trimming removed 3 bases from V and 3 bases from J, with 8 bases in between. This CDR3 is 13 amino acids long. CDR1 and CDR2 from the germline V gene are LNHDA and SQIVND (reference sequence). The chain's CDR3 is CASSMGGDTEAFF. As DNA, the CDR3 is TGTGCCAGTAGTATGGGGGGGGACACTGAAGCTTTCTTT. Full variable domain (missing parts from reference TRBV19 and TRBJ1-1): DGGITQSPKYLFRKEGQNVTLSCEQNLNHDAMYWYRQDPGQGLRLIYYSQIVNDFQKGDIAEGYSVSREKKESFPLTVTSAQKNPTAFYLCASSMGGDTEAFFGQGTRLTVV.

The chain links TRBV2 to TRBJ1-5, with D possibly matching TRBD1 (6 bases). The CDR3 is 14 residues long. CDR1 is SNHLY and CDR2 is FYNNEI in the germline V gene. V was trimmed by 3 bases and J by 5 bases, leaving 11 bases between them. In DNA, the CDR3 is TGTGCCAGCAGTGAGCAGGGGCGAGATCAGCCCCAGCATTTT. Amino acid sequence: CASSEQGRDQPQHF.

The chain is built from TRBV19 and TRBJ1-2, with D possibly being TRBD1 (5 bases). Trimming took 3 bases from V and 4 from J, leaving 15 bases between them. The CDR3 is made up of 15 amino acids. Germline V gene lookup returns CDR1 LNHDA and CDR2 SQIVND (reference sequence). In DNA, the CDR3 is TGTGCCAGTAGTATCGGGCAGGGAACCGGCTATGGCTACACCTTC. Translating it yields CASSIGQGTGYGYTF. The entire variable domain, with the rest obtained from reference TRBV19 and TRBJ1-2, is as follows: DGGITQSPKYLFRKEGQNVTLSCEQNLNHDAMYWYRQDPGQGLRLIYYSQIVNDFQKGDIAEGYSVSREKKESFPLTVTSAQKNPTAFYLCASSIGQGTGYGYTFGSGTRLTVV.

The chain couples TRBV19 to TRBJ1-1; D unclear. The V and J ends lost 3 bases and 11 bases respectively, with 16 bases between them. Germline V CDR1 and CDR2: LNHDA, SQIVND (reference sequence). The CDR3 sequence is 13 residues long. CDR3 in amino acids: CASSIPGSLEAFF. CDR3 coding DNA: TGTGCCAGTAGTATTCCGGGATCCCTCGAGGCTTTCTTT. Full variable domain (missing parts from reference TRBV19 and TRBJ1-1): DGGITQSPKYLFRKEGQNVTLSCEQNLNHDAMYWYRQDPGQGLRLIYYSQIVNDFQKGDIAEGYSVSREKKESFPLTVTSAQKNPTAFYLCASSIPGSLEAFFGQGTRLTVV.

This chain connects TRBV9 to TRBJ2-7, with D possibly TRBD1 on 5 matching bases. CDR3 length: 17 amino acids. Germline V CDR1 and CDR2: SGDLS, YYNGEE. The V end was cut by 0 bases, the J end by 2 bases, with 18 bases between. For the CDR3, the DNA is TGTGCCAGCAGCGTAGGGTCCCGTTACAGGACCCCCTACGAGCAGTACTTC. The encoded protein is CASSVGSRYRTPYEQYF.

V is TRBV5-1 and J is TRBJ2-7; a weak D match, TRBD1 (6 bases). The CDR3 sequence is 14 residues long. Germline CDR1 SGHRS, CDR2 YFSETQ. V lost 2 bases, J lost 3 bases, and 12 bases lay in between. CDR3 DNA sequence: TGCGCCAGCAGCTTAGGGGGTAGGTACTACGAGCAGTACTTC. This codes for CASSLGGRYYEQYF. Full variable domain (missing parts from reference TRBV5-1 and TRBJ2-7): KAGVTQTPRYLIKTRGQQVTLSCSPISGHRSVSWYQQTPGQGLQFLFEYFSETQRNKGNFPGRFSGRQFSNSRSEMNVSTLELGDSALYLCASSLGGRYYEQYFGPGTRLTVT.